The 29 T cell receptor beta chains presented below share a single source sample, sequenced in a study of T cell responses to AZD1222 COVID-19 vaccine. Only in-frame clones appear in the TCRdb table, and some are missing; sequencing was by immunoSEQ multiplex PCR. The data contain 85,000 to 100,000 clones, 85% to 90% of them singletons. The source was peripheral blood, collected on day 0 of AZD1222 vaccination. The receptors originated from an adult in good health.

This clone was detected a few times. V usage is TRBV9 and J usage is TRBJ2-1; TRBD2 matches 8 bases. The junction had 10 bases not matched to a gene; V was cut back by 3 bases and J by 8 bases. Germline V gene sequence: CDR1 SGDLS, CDR2 YYNGEE. This CDR3 contains 15 residues. The CDR3: CASSAASGLVDEQFF. Written as DNA, the CDR3 is TGTGCCAGCAGCGCCGCCTCGGGACTAGTCGATGAGCAGTTCTTC.

The CDR3 region has the DNA TGTGCCAGCAGCTTCGGCTCATTCACAGATACGCAGTATTTT. Translation: CASSFGSFTDTQYF. The V gene is TRBV7-2, the J gene TRBJ2-3; D gene uncertain. V was pared by 3 bases and J by 2 bases, with 9 bases between. Germline V gene sequence: CDR1 SGHTA, CDR2 FQGNSA. The length of the CDR3 is 14 residues.

CDR3 sequence: CASSQGVEAFF. The CDR3 nucleotides read TGTGCCAGCAGCCAGGGGGTCGAAGCTTTCTTT. This chain connects TRBV5-5 to TRBJ1-1; 7 bases align to TRBD1. The CDR3 contains 11 residues. V shed 4 bases and J 8 bases; nucleotides not matched to a gene: 2. Germline-derived CDR1 and CDR2 are SGHKS and YYEKEE (reference sequence).

This clone has at least ten counts. V usage is TRBV2 and J usage is TRBJ1-5; TRBD1 matches at 9 bases. V lost 4 bases and J lost 3; bases outside the gene matches: 4. CDR3 length: 15 amino acids. The germline V gene encodes CDR1 SNHLY and CDR2 FYNNEI. The CDR3 loop is CASSGQGEVNQPQHF. The CDR3 DNA is TGTGCCAGCAGTGGACAGGGGGAGGTCAATCAGCCCCAGCATTTT.

V gene TRBV5-3 combines with J gene TRBJ2-7, with a possible D match to TRBD2 (5 bases). TRBV5-3 qualifies as an ORF whose function is uncertain. This CDR3 region has 15 residues. Trimming took 4 bases from V and 3 from J, leaving 17 bases between them. In DNA form, the CDR3 reads TGTGCCAGAAGCGGAGGAGAAGGGAATCTCTACGAGCAGTACTTC. This gives the protein CARSGGEGNLYEQYF.

This chain links TRBV5-1 with TRBJ2-5, with 8 bases matching TRBD2. CDR1 SGHRS and CDR2 YFSETQ come from the germline V gene. V was pared by 0 bases and J by 1 base, with 2 bases of the junction left unmatched. The CDR3 is 15 amino acids. The CDR3 protein is CASSLAAGGQETQYF. DNA of the CDR3: TGCGCCAGCAGCTTGGCGGCGGGGGGCCAAGAGACCCAGTACTTC.

The chain uses TRBV9 and TRBJ2-5; 10 bases align to TRBD2. The V and J ends lost 6 bases and 2 bases, in that order; junction bases with no gene match: 7. This CDR3 has 15 residues. Germline CDR1 and CDR2: SGDLS and YYNGEE. The CDR3 DNA reads as TGTGCCAGCACCTACAGCGGGAGGGTACAAGAGACCCAGTACTTC. The encoded protein is CASTYSGRVQETQYF.

The chain combines TRBV9 with TRBJ2-7; 13 bases are shared with TRBD2. Unmatched junction bases numbered 11, after V lost 3 bases and J lost 2 bases. Germline assignment: CDR1 SGDLS and CDR2 YYNGEE. The CDR3 has 18 amino acids. This CDR3 reads CASSEGLAGNPGTYEQYF. In nucleotides, the CDR3 is TGTGCCAGCAGCGAGGGACTAGCGGGGAACCCCGGAACCTACGAGCAGTACTTC. The full variable domain, in which reference TRBV9 and TRBJ2-7 provide the parts outside the CDR3, is DSGVTQTPKHLITATGQRVTLRCSPRSGDLSVYWYQQSLDQGLQFLIQYYNGEERAKGNILERFSAQQFPDLHSELNLSSLELGDSALYFCASSEGLAGNPGTYEQYFGPGTRLTVT.

This clone was recorded once. This chain joins TRBV2 and TRBJ2-3; 10 positions match TRBD1. Losses at the gene ends were 6 bases for V and 5 bases for J; bases not matched to a gene: 5. The CDR3 loop spans 14 amino acids. From germline, CDR1 is SNHLY and CDR2 FYNNEI. CDR3 in DNA: TGTGCCAGCAGCGCCTGGACAGGGGGAGATACGCAGTATTTT. Its protein product is CASSAWTGGDTQYF.

This clone was picked up one time. The chain joins TRBV5-4 to TRBJ1-2, with 7 bases matching TRBD1. Losses at the gene ends were 0 bases for V and 1 base for J; bases not matched to a gene: 0. This CDR3 is 14 amino acids long. From germline, CDR1 is SGHNT and CDR2 YYREEE (reference sequence). The chain's CDR3 is CASSLDRGNYGYTF. The DNA of the CDR3 is TGTGCCAGCAGCTTGGACAGGGGTAACTATGGCTACACCTTC.

The rearrangement joins TRBV3-1 (or the pseudogene TRBV3-2) to TRBJ2-4; 7 positions match TRBD1. V was clipped by 3 bases and J by 0 bases; unmatched bases: 8. CDR3 length: 17 amino acids. The germline gives CDR1 LGHDT, CDR2 YNNKEL (reference sequence). CDR3: CASSQNDRVLAKNIQYF. The CDR3 DNA is TGTGCCAGCAGCCAGAACGACAGGGTACTAGCCAAAAACATTCAGTACTTC.

This sequence joins TRBV12-3 or TRBV12-4 and TRBJ1-1; D gene unclear. The V gene lost 5 bases and the J gene lost 1 base, with 8 bases spanning the gap. The CDR3 contains 13 residues. The DNA of the CDR3 is TGTGCCAGCAGTCAACACGAGAACACTGAAGCTTTCTTT. Its protein is CASSQHENTEAFF.

The chain couples TRBV28 to TRBJ2-7; D ambiguous. The germline V and J ends were trimmed by 7 bases and 3 bases, with 10 bases remaining between them. The CDR3 is 12 amino acids. The V gene's germline CDR1 is MDHEN and CDR2 SYDVKM. CDR3 loop: CASKAGYYEQYF. The CDR3, as DNA: TGTGCCAGCAAGGCAGGCTACTACGAGCAGTACTTC.

The chain couples TRBV7-8 to TRBJ1-6, with no clear D. The CDR3 is 13 amino acids. The germline V gene encodes CDR1 SGHVS and CDR2 FQNEAQ. The V end was cut by 5 bases, the J end by 12 bases, with 14 bases between. CDR3 DNA sequence: TGTGCCAGCAGCCAGGACCGCAGGTTACCCCTCCACTTT. Its protein is CASSQDRRLPLHF.

This chain links TRBV19 with TRBJ1-6; TRBD1 is a possible D gene (6 bases). V was shortened by 6 bases and J by 6 bases, with 12 bases between the two germline ends. Germline CDR1 and CDR2: LNHDA and SQIVND (reference sequence). The CDR3 runs to 14 residues. CDR3 amino acids: CASRGGRLNSPLHF. CDR3 nucleotide sequence: TGTGCCAGTAGGGGGGGCCGACTTAATTCACCCCTCCACTTT.

The chain links TRBV7-2 to TRBJ2-5; 13 bases are a match to TRBD2. The CDR3 runs 15 residues. CDR1 and CDR2 from the germline V gene are SGHTA and FQGNSA. J gave up 4 bases and V 5 bases, and 4 bases lay outside the gene matches. CDR3 region: CASSPRTSGGETQYF. CDR3 bases: TGTGCCAGCAGCCCGAGGACTAGCGGGGGAGAGACCCAGTACTTC.

The rearrangement joins TRBV29-1 to TRBJ1-2, with TRBD1 matching over 7 bases. V was clipped by 3 bases and J by 5 bases; unmatched bases: 6. CDR3 length: 13 residues. CDR1 and CDR2 (germline): SQVTM, ANQGSEA. The CDR3 region is CSVETGNQYGYTF. In DNA, the CDR3 is TGCAGCGTTGAGACAGGGAATCAATATGGCTACACCTTC.

The chain is built from TRBV27 and TRBJ2-5; tentatively, D is TRBD2 (5 bases). V dropped 4 bases and J dropped 10 bases, with 10 bases sitting between them. Germline CDR1 reads MNHEY; CDR2 reads SMNVEV (reference sequence). This CDR3 comprises 11 residues. CDR3 residues: CASSYGLFQYF. CDR3 sequence (DNA): TGTGCCAGCAGTTACGGACTGTTCCAGTACTTC.

The chain carries TRBV30 and TRBJ1-6, with TRBD1 matching over 8 bases. Trimming took 1 base from V and 10 from J; bases not matched to a gene: 9. The CDR3 loop spans 15 amino acids. Looked up from germline, CDR1 is GTSNPN and CDR2 is SVGIG (reference sequence). The CDR3 here is CAWSDRTGRSSPLHF. The CDR3, as DNA: TGTGCCTGGAGTGACCGGACAGGGCGAAGCTCACCCCTCCACTTT.

V and J are TRBV9 and TRBJ2-5, with D perhaps matching TRBD2 (5 bases). From germline, CDR1 is SGDLS and CDR2 YYNGEE. With 0 bases removed from V and 7 bases from J, the gap between germline ends came to 7 bases. The CDR3 is made up of 12 amino acids. The CDR3 bases are TGTGCCAGCAGCGTAGTTGAGGGGACCCAGTACTTC. Translated: CASSVVEGTQYF.

V gene TRBV2 combines with J gene TRBJ2-7, with 9 nucleotides matching TRBD1. V shed 3 bases and J 1 base; nucleotides not matched to a gene: 4. Germline-derived CDR1 and CDR2 are SNHLY and FYNNEI. The CDR3 contains 15 residues. Written as DNA, the CDR3 is TGTGCCAGCAGTGATTTTGGACAGGGGTCCTACGAGCAGTACTTC. Encoded protein: CASSDFGQGSYEQYF. Full variable domain (outside the CDR3, taken from reference TRBV2 and TRBJ2-7): EPEVTQTPSHQVTQMGQEVILRCVPISNHLYFYWYRQILGQKVEFLVSFYNNEISEKSEIFDDQFSVERPDGSNFTLKIRSTKLEDSAMYFCASSDFGQGSYEQYFGPGTRLTVT.

The chain joins TRBV19 to TRBJ1-2; unclear D gene. The ends were cut back, 0 bases at V and 2 bases at J, with 10 bases in the middle. The CDR3 loop spans 15 amino acids. Germline-derived CDR1 and CDR2 are LNHDA and SQIVND (reference sequence). The CDR3 loop reads CASSIDLDRNYGYTF. Written as DNA, the CDR3 is TGTGCCAGTAGTATAGATCTGGACCGCAACTATGGCTACACCTTC.

The J gene is TRBJ1-1, the V gene TRBV9; a possible D gene is TRBD1 (6 bases). The V gene's germline CDR1 is SGDLS and CDR2 YYNGEE. CDR3 length: 16 amino acids. V dropped 7 bases and J dropped 3 bases, with 22 bases sitting between them. For the CDR3, the DNA is TGTGCCAGCGGGGCAGGGGTCGGGCGCGGTGACACTGAAGCTTTCTTT. Its translation is CASGAGVGRGDTEAFF.

The J gene is TRBJ1-5, the V gene TRBV19; TRBD1 matches at 7 bases. The germline V gene has CDR1 LNHDA and CDR2 SQIVND (reference sequence). The V gene end was trimmed by 3 bases and the J gene end by 0 bases; junction bases not matched to a gene: 14. The CDR3 totals 19 residues. The CDR3 sequence is CASSIEEGQTFYSNQPQHF. The CDR3 coding sequence is TGTGCCAGTAGTATTGAGGAGGGACAGACCTTTTATAGCAATCAGCCCCAGCATTTT. The full variable domain, its missing parts supplied by reference TRBV19 and TRBJ1-5, is DGGITQSPKYLFRKEGQNVTLSCEQNLNHDAMYWYRQDPGQGLRLIYYSQIVNDFQKGDIAEGYSVSREKKESFPLTVTSAQKNPTAFYLCASSIEEGQTFYSNQPQHFGDGTRLSIL.

The CDR3 protein is CASSYETGGSEAFF. CDR3 DNA sequence: TGTGCCAGCAGTTACGAAACAGGGGGCTCTGAAGCTTTCTTT. This rearrangement joins TRBV6-6 to TRBJ1-1; 9 nucleotides agree with TRBD1. Trimming cost V 2 bases and J 6 bases; bases outside gene matches: 4. The CDR3 totals 14 residues. From germline, CDR1 is MNHNY and CDR2 SVGAGI (reference sequence).

This clone is a singleton in its sample. The V call is TRBV30, the J call TRBJ2-1; possible D gene TRBD1, 6 bases. V lost 8 bases, J lost 5 bases, and 7 bases lay in between. This CDR3 has 10 residues. The germline CDR1 and CDR2 sequences are GTSNPN and SVGIG (reference sequence). CDR3 DNA: TGTGCCGGGGGCGACAATGAGCAGTTCTTC. It specifies CAGGDNEQFF.

The V call is TRBV3-1 (or the pseudogene TRBV3-2), the J call TRBJ2-5; TRBD2 matches at 10 bases. The CDR3 has 15 amino acids. J was trimmed by 1 base and V by 3 bases; bases with no gene match: 2. CDR1 is LGHDT and CDR2 is YNNKEL in the germline V gene (reference sequence). This CDR3 reads CASSHLAGGQETQYF. CDR3 coding DNA: TGTGCCAGCAGCCACTTAGCGGGGGGCCAAGAGACCCAGTACTTC.

The rearrangement uses TRBV29-1 and TRBJ1-2; the match to TRBD1 covers 7 bases. The germline V gene has CDR1 SQVTM and CDR2 ANQGSEA. The CDR3 spans 12 residues. The V segment lost 3 bases and the J segment 4 bases; nucleotides outside the gene matches: 2. CDR3 DNA: TGCAGCGTTGAGGGGGACAGCTATGGCTACACCTTC. Its translation is CSVEGDSYGYTF.

The chain recombines TRBV6-4 with TRBJ1-6; no clear D. The CDR3 runs to 13 residues. Deletions cut 5 bases from V and 9 bases from J, with 11 bases between. From germline, CDR1 is MRHNA and CDR2 SNTAGT. The CDR3 loop is CASSFRLGSPLHF. CDR3 nucleotides: TGTGCCAGCAGTTTTCGACTGGGTTCACCCCTCCACTTT.